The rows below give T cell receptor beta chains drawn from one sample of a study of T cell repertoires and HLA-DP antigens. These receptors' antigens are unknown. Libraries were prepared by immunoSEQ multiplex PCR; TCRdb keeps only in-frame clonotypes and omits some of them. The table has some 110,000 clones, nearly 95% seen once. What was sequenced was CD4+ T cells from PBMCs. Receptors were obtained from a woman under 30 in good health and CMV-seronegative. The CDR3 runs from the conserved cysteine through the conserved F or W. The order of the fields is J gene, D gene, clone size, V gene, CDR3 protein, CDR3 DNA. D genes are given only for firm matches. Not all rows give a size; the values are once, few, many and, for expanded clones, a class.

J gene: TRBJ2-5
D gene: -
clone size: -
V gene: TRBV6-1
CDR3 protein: CASSGVETQYF
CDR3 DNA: TGTGCCAGCAGTGGCGTGGAGACCCAGTACTTC

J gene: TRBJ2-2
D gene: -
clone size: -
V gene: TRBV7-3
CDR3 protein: CASSLLSGTNTGELFF
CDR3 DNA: TGTGCCAGCAGCCTCCTTAGCGGTACGAACACCGGGGAGCTGTTTTTT

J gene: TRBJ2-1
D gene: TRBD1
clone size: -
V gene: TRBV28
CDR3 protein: CASSKAWDRANFF
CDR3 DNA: TGTGCCAGCAGTAAGGCCTGGGACAGGGCAAACTTCTTC

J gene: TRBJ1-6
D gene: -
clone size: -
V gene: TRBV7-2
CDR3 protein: CASSSRHAGSPLHF
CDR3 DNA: TGTGCCAGCAGCTCGCGACACGCCGGTTCACCCCTCCACTTT

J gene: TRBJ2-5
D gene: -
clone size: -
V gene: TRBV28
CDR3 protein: CASSFGGVQETQYF
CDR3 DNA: TGTGCCAGCAGTTTCGGGGGCGTCCAAGAGACCCAGTACTTC

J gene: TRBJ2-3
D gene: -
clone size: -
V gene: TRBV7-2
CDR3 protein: CASSLERAVDTQYF
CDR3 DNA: TGTGCCAGCAGCTTAGAAAGGGCGGTAGATACGCAGTATTTT

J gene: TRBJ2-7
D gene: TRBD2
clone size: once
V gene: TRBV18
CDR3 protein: CASSQGTSGSGSYEQYF
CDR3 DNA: TGTGCCAGCTCTCAGGGGACTAGCGGGAGTGGCTCCTACGAGCAGTACTTC

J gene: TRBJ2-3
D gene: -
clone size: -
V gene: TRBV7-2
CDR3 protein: CASSPSTDTQYF
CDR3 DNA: TGTGCCAGCAGCCCTAGCACAGATACGCAGTATTTT

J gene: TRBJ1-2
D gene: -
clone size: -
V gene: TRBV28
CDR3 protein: CASSFLVNYGYTF
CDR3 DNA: TGTGCCAGCAGTTTCTTAGTTAACTATGGCTACACCTTC

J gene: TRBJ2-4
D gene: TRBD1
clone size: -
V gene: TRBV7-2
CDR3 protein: CASSLTLTGGSKNIQYF
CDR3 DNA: TGTGCCAGCAGCTTAACCCTGACAGGGGGATCCAAAAACATTCAGTACTTC

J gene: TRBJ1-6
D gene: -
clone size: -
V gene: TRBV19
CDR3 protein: CASHRAVDSPLHF
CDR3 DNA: TGTGCCAGTCACAGGGCGGTGGATTCACCCCTCCACTTT

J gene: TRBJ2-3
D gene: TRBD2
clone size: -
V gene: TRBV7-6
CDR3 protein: CASSLRTSGASTDTQYF
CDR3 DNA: TGTGCCAGCAGCTTACGGACTAGTGGCGCTAGCACAGATACGCAGTATTTT

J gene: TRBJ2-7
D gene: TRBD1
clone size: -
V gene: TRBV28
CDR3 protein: CASYKGAAYEQYF
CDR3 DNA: TGTGCCAGCTATAAGGGGGCGGCCTACGAGCAGTACTTC

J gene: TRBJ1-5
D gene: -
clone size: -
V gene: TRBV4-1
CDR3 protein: CASSQDSIPGNQPQHF
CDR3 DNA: TGCGCCAGCAGCCAAGATAGCATTCCGGGCAATCAGCCCCAGCATTTT

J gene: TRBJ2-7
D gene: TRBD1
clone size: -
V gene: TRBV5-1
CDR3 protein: CASSLTGEGYEQYF
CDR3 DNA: TGCGCCAGCAGCTTGACAGGGGAAGGCTACGAGCAGTACTTC

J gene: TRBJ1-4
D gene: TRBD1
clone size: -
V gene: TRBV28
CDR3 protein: CASSPGDRGRTNEKLFF
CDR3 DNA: TGTGCCAGCAGTCCCGGGGACAGGGGGCGTACTAATGAAAAACTGTTTTTT

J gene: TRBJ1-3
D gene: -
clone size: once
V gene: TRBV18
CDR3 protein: CASSSGQSSGNTIYF
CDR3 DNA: TGTGCCAGCTCAAGTGGACAGAGCTCTGGAAACACCATATATTTT

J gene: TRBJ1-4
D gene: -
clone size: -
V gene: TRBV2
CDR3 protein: CASNLREESEKLFF
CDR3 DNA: TGTGCCAGCAACCTGAGAGAGGAGAGTGAAAAACTGTTTTTT

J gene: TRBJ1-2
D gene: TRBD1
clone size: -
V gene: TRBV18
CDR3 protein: CASSALGQGVFGYTF
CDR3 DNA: TGTGCCAGCTCAGCCTTGGGACAGGGGGTATTTGGCTACACCTTC

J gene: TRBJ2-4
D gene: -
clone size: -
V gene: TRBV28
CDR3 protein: CASRKGPLRRNIQYF
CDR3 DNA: TGTGCCAGCAGGAAGGGACCACTAAGGAGAAACATTCAGTACTTC

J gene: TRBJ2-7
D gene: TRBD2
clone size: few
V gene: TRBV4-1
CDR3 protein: CASSRALAGVSYEQYF
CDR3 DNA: TGCGCCAGCAGCCGGGCACTAGCGGGAGTATCCTACGAGCAGTACTTC

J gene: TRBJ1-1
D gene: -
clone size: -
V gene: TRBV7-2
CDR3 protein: CASTPGFMNTEAFF
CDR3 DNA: TGTGCCAGCACCCCGGGATTCATGAACACTGAAGCTTTCTTT

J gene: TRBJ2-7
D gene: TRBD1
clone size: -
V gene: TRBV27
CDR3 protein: CASRRTGGPYEQYF
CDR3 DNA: TGTGCCAGCAGAAGGACAGGGGGCCCCTACGAGCAGTACTTC

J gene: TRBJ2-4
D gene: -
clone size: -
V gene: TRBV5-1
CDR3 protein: CASSPYREADIQYF
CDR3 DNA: TGCGCCAGCAGCCCCTACAGGGAAGCAGACATTCAGTACTTC

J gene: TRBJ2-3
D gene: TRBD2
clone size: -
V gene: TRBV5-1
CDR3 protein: CASSNLAGGLSTDTQYF
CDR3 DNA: TGCGCCAGCAGCAATCTAGCGGGGGGGCTTAGCACAGATACGCAGTATTTT